Below, 26 T cell receptor beta chains from the same sample are listed, as sequenced in a study of T cell repertoires in cytomegalovirus infection. Each CDR3 protein is one row after TCRdb ran MiXCR on the reads. The sample has some 240,000 distinct CDR3 sequences; about 17% are singletons. The sample was CD8+ T cells from PBMCs. Receptor source: a human donor in good health (CMV status not recorded). Some clones in this sample may be carry-over from other donors' samples.

This clonotype was detected ten times or more. The V gene is TRBV10-3, the J gene TRBJ1-1, with D perhaps TRBD1 (5 bases). CDR1 and CDR2 (germline): ENHRY, SYGVKD. The CDR3 spans 15 residues. The V end was cut by 4 bases, the J end by 0 bases, with 12 bases between. DNA for the CDR3: TGTGCCATCAGTGCGACAGACGTTATGAACACTGAAGCTTTCTTT. Protein sequence: CAISATDVMNTEAFF.

This clonotype came up many times. The chain is built from TRBV27 and TRBJ1-5; no definite D call. Germline CDR1 reads MNHEY; CDR2 reads SMNVEV (reference sequence). With 2 bases removed from V and 4 bases from J, the gap between germline ends came to 6 bases. This CDR3 spans 13 amino acids. As DNA, the CDR3 is TGTGCCAGCAGTTTAATGGGAAATCAGCCCCAGCATTTT. Its translation: CASSLMGNQPQHF.

The chain recombines TRBV7-6 with TRBJ2-3; 14 nucleotides agree with TRBD2. Germline CDR1 reads SGHVS; CDR2 reads FNYEAQ. This CDR3 is 17 amino acids long. The V and J ends lost 5 bases and 2 bases, in that order; junction bases with no gene match: 6. CDR3 residues: CASSRTSGGRFTDTQYF. CDR3 bases: TGTGCCAGCAGCCGGACTAGCGGGGGGCGATTCACAGATACGCAGTATTTT.

The V and J genes are TRBV12-3 or TRBV12-4 and TRBJ1-5; D is possibly TRBD1 (6 bases). The germline V and J ends were trimmed by 7 bases and 6 bases, with 13 bases remaining between them. This CDR3 has 13 residues. DNA of the CDR3: TGTGCCAGCACCCCACAGGGATTTCAGCCCCAGCATTTT. This sequence encodes CASTPQGFQPQHF.

The chain couples TRBV19 to TRBJ2-1, with D possibly matching TRBD1 (6 bases). This CDR3 has 14 amino acids. Trimming removed 7 bases at V and 8 bases at J, with 18 bases between. Germline V gene data show CDR1 as LNHDA and CDR2 as SQIVND (reference sequence). CDR3 region: CASKQGFIKDEQFF. In DNA, the CDR3 is TGTGCCAGTAAGCAGGGGTTTATCAAGGATGAGCAGTTCTTC. The full variable domain, with the rest looked up from reference TRBV19 and TRBJ2-1, is DGGITQSPKYLFRKEGQNVTLSCEQNLNHDAMYWYRQDPGQGLRLIYYSQIVNDFQKGDIAEGYSVSREKKESFPLTVTSAQKNPTAFYLCASKQGFIKDEQFFGPGTRLTVL.

In this sample, this clonotype turned up a few times. This CDR3 reads CASSGLAGVFTDTQYF. The CDR3, as DNA: TGTGCCAGCAGCGGACTAGCGGGGGTCTTCACAGATACGCAGTATTTT. The chain couples TRBV5-6 to TRBJ2-3; 13 bases align to TRBD2. There are 16 residues in the CDR3. The germline gives CDR1 SGHDT, CDR2 YYEEEE. Losses at the gene ends were 4 bases for V and 2 bases for J; bases not matched to a gene: 4.

The rearrangement joins TRBV4-3 to TRBJ1-2, with D possibly matching TRBD1 (5 bases). The CDR3 has 16 amino acids. In germline, CDR1 is LGHNA, CDR2 YSLEER. V dropped 4 bases and J dropped 4 bases, with 19 bases sitting between them. The CDR3 bases are TGCGCCAGCAGCCCGAACTTCGGACAAGAAATCTATGGCTACACCTTC. Encoded protein: CASSPNFGQEIYGYTF.

The V and J genes are TRBV19 and TRBJ1-5, with TRBD1 as a possible D gene (5 bases). The V end was cut by 5 bases, the J end by 3 bases, with 8 bases between. The CDR3 covers 13 residues. The V gene's germline CDR1 is LNHDA and CDR2 SQIVND (reference sequence). The chain's CDR3 is CASSPTANQPQHF. The CDR3 nucleotides are TGTGCCAGTAGTCCGACAGCCAATCAGCCCCAGCATTTT.

This clonotype has more than one count but fewer than ten. The J gene is TRBJ2-7, the V gene TRBV3-1, with a possible D match to TRBD2 (5 bases). V gave up 3 bases and J gave up 2 bases, with 14 bases separating them. The CDR3 totals 15 residues. CDR1 and CDR2 from the germline V gene are LGHDT and YNNKEL (reference sequence). CDR3 sequence reads: CASSQAGGSPYEQYF. CDR3 coding DNA: TGTGCCAGCAGCCAGGCTGGAGGATCTCCCTACGAGCAGTACTTC.

The chain combines TRBV19 with TRBJ2-7, with TRBD1 matching over 7 bases. J was trimmed by 4 bases and V by 8 bases; bases with no gene match: 11. Germline V gene lookup returns CDR1 LNHDA and CDR2 SQIVND (reference sequence). The CDR3 is made up of 14 amino acids. The CDR3 is CASGSGTAFYEQYF. CDR3 nucleotides: TGTGCCAGTGGGTCCGGGACAGCCTTTTACGAGCAGTACTTC.

This clonotype was observed at least ten times. This chain connects TRBV7-8 to TRBJ1-2; no reliable D call. The CDR3 sequence is 13 residues long. The germline V gene encodes CDR1 SGHVS and CDR2 FQNEAQ. V was clipped by 1 base and J by 8 bases, with 11 bases between them. This CDR3 reads CASSLDNPGGYTF. The CDR3 DNA is TGTGCCAGCAGCTTAGATAACCCGGGGGGCTACACCTTC.

There are many counts of this clonotype. The chain recombines TRBV5-6 with TRBJ2-6; D remains unclear. The germline CDR1 and CDR2 sequences are SGHDT and YYEEEE. V dropped 0 bases and J dropped 2 bases, with 0 bases sitting between them. CDR3 length: 13 amino acids. The CDR3: CASSLAGANVLTF. The CDR3 DNA sequence: TGTGCCAGCAGCTTGGCTGGGGCCAACGTCCTGACTTTC.

This clonotype was found a few times. The gene calls are TRBV13 and TRBJ2-7; the D is unclear. The CDR3 covers 17 residues. Trimming shortened V by 3 bases and J by 3 bases, and 21 bases separated the two germline ends. Germline V gene lookup returns CDR1 PRHDT and CDR2 FYEKMQ (reference sequence). The CDR3 bases are TGTGCCAGCAGCTTGGGGTCACCACAATTTAAAAACTACGAGCAGTACTTC. Its translation is CASSLGSPQFKNYEQYF. Filled out from reference TRBV13 and TRBJ2-7, the complete variable domain reads AAGVIQSPRHLIKEKRETATLKCYPIPRHDTVYWYQQGPGQDPQFLISFYEKMQSDKGSIPDRFSAQQFSDYHSELNMSSLELGDSALYFCASSLGSPQFKNYEQYFGPGTRLTVT.

The chain has TRBV20-1 and TRBJ2-1; D is unresolved. Trimming removed 5 bases at V and 15 bases at J, with 14 bases between. CDR1 is DFQATT, CDR2 SNEGSKA, per germline (reference sequence). This CDR3 is built from 10 residues. DNA of the CDR3: TGCAGTGCTCGTGAGGATGGTTCGTTCTTC. Amino acids: CSAREDGSFF.

This clonotype was counted many times. The chain couples TRBV2 to TRBJ1-6; tentative D call: TRBD1 (6 bases). The CDR3 sequence is 17 residues long. Germline assignment: CDR1 SNHLY and CDR2 FYNNEI. V lost 1 base and J lost 0, with 10 bases in between. CDR3 DNA sequence: TGTGCCAGCAGTGAAGGCTACAGGGACTCCTATAATTCACCCCTCCACTTT. It encodes CASSEGYRDSYNSPLHF.

V gene TRBV5-5 combines with J gene TRBJ2-2; 7 positions agree with TRBD2. Germline CDR1 reads SGHKS; CDR2 reads YYEKEE (reference sequence). This CDR3 is 20 amino acids long. J lost 4 bases, V lost 0 bases, and 18 bases had no gene match. The CDR3 DNA follows: TGTGCCAGCAGCTTGGGGGGCCTCTACGGCAGGGACTATGGCACCGGGGAGCTGTTTTTT. This encodes CASSLGGLYGRDYGTGELFF.

The count of this clonotype is one. J is TRBJ1-5 and V is TRBV4-2; D is unresolved. Looked up from germline, CDR1 is LGHNA and CDR2 is YNFKEQ. Trimming stripped 0 bases from V and 4 bases from J, with 10 bases between. The CDR3 covers 15 residues. The CDR3 here is CASSQDLVGNQPQHF. The CDR3 bases are TGTGCCAGCAGCCAAGACTTGGTGGGAAATCAGCCCCAGCATTTT.

There are a few counts of this clonotype. The CDR3 is CASSDEIGKYQPQHF. The CDR3, as DNA: TGTGCCAGCAGCGACGAAATTGGGAAGTATCAGCCCCAGCATTTT. J is TRBJ1-5 and V is TRBV25-1; D is ambiguous. The length of the CDR3 is 15 residues. V was shortened by 6 bases and J by 5 bases, with 17 bases between the two germline ends. The germline CDR1 and CDR2 sequences are MGHDK and SYGVNS.

This clonotype was seen more than once but under ten times. This rearrangement joins TRBV29-1 to TRBJ1-1; 10 bases line up with TRBD1. This CDR3 has 14 residues. V shed 8 bases and J 7 bases; nucleotides not matched to a gene: 13. Germline V CDR1 and CDR2: SQVTM, ANQGSEA. The CDR3 loop is CSSVPGTGVVEAFF. In DNA form, the CDR3 reads TGCAGCTCCGTGCCCGGGACAGGGGTCGTTGAAGCTTTCTTT.

The chain joins TRBV5-8 to TRBJ2-5, with 7 bases fitting TRBD1. Germline loops: CDR1 SGHTS, CDR2 YDEGEE. J was trimmed by 1 base and V by 2 bases; bases with no gene match: 5. This CDR3 spans 15 amino acids. The CDR3 reads CASSFGTEFQETQYF. The DNA for the CDR3 is TGTGCCAGCAGCTTCGGGACAGAATTCCAAGAGACCCAGTACTTC.

This clonotype has at least ten counts. This chain links TRBV6-5 with TRBJ1-6, with D hard to call. CDR1 is MNHEY and CDR2 is SVGAGI in the germline V gene. CDR3 length: 16 amino acids. Deletions cut 1 base from V and 9 bases from J, with 16 bases between. The CDR3 region is CASSYLAALPGSPLHF. CDR3 DNA: TGTGCCAGCAGTTACTTGGCAGCCCTGCCCGGTTCACCCCTCCACTTT.

Ten or more counts support this clonotype. The chain uses TRBV29-1 and TRBJ1-2; 7 bases are a match to TRBD1. Looked up from germline, CDR1 is SQVTM and CDR2 is ANQGSEA. The CDR3 runs 12 residues. Trimming took 5 bases from V and 4 from J; bases not matched to a gene: 4. This CDR3 is CSVPGTAYGYTF. CDR3 DNA: TGCAGCGTTCCCGGGACAGCCTATGGCTACACCTTC.

The genes are TRBV20-1 and TRBJ2-1, with TRBD2 as a possible D gene (7 bases). Deletions cut 3 bases from V and 4 bases from J, with 10 bases between. The CDR3 is made up of 13 amino acids. The germline gives CDR1 DFQATT, CDR2 SNEGSKA (reference sequence). The CDR3 sequence: CSASGGLYNEQFF. CDR3 nucleotides: TGCAGTGCTAGCGGGGGGCTTTACAATGAGCAGTTCTTC.

Many counts were recorded for this clonotype. The CDR3 coding sequence is TGCAGTGCTAGAAGGACCCGCCTCTCGTCTAATGAAAAACTGTTTTTT. Its translation: CSARRTRLSSNEKLFF. The chain couples TRBV20-1 to TRBJ1-4; D not resolved. The CDR3 is made up of 16 amino acids. V lost 2 bases to trimming and J lost 3 bases, with 16 bases between them. Germline CDR1 and CDR2: DFQATT and SNEGSKA (reference sequence).

The genes are TRBV29-1 and TRBJ2-3; tentative D call: TRBD2 (7 bases). The V gene lost 4 bases and the J gene lost 3 bases, with 20 bases spanning the gap. The CDR3 is 16 residues long. Germline V gene data show CDR1 as SQVTM and CDR2 as ANQGSEA. CDR3 DNA sequence: TGCAGCGTTGTCTCAGCGGGACACATGTATACAGATACGCAGTATTTT. It specifies CSVVSAGHMYTDTQYF.

This clonotype was seen more than once but under ten times. The rearrangement links TRBV28 to TRBJ1-4; D gene unclear. Trimming removed 5 bases from V and 4 bases from J, with 8 bases in between. This CDR3 spans 13 amino acids. Per germline, CDR1 MDHEN and CDR2 SYDVKM. CDR3 in amino acids: CASSLRNNEKLFF. The CDR3, as DNA: TGTGCCAGCAGTCTCCGGAATAATGAAAAACTGTTTTTT.